A selection of T cell receptor beta chains follows, all from one sample in a study of T-cell reconstitution after alpha-beta-depleted transplantation in children. Using its own MiXCR run on the PCR reads, TCRdb lists one record per CDR3 protein. Among about 830,000 distinct CDR3 sequences listed, around 17% were seen once. This material consisted of PBMCs, mostly from graft donor cells, taken 360 days after TCRalphabeta/CD19-depleted stem cell transplant. Receptors originate from a male patient younger than 18 who had a stem cell transplant for acute lymphoblastic leukemia, so the T cells may come from the graft donor. Each CDR3 is given with its conserved first and last residue. A D gene is named only where the DNA matches it firmly. A row's size may be missing; if present it is once, few, many or a size class.

j_call clone_size v_call d_call cdr3_aa cdr3_nt
TRBJ2-1 few TRBV5-1 TRBD2 CASTKWGRTSGTYNEQFF TGCGCCAGCACCAAATGGGGGCGGACTAGCGGGACTTACAATGAGCAGTTCTTC
TRBJ1-5 - TRBV12-3/TRBV12-4 TRBD1 CASSTPGQGQQPQHF TGTGCCAGCAGCACTCCGGGACAGGGACAGCAGCCCCAGCATTTT
TRBJ2-7 - TRBV19 TRBD1 CASGIPRRDRVVEQYF TGTGCCAGTGGGATTCCCCGCCGGGACAGGGTTGTCGAGCAGTACTTC
TRBJ2-1 few TRBV7-9 TRBD1 CASSFLIQGADNEQFF TGTGCCAGCAGCTTTCTCATTCAGGGGGCGGACAATGAGCAGTTCTTC
TRBJ2-7 many TRBV27 - CASSFSNEQYF TGTGCCAGCAGTTTTTCAAACGAGCAGTACTTC
TRBJ2-4 - TRBV20-1 - CSAKARGGNIQYF TGCAGTGCTAAGGCCAGGGGAGGTAACATTCAGTACTTC
TRBJ2-1 many TRBV11-2 TRBD2 CASSHYGRAHLEQFF TGTGCCAGCAGCCATTACGGGAGGGCCCACCTTGAGCAGTTCTTC
TRBJ1-5 few TRBV11-2 TRBD1 CASSLERQGVRSSQPQHF TGTGCCAGCAGCTTAGAACGGCAGGGGGTACGTTCGAGTCAGCCCCAGCATTTT
TRBJ2-1 many TRBV12-3/TRBV12-4 - CASTGRDRYYNEQFF TGTGCCAGCACCGGCCGGGACCGCTACTACAATGAGCAGTTCTTC
TRBJ2-2 - TRBV24-1 - CATSEAVPRNTGELFF TGTGCCACCAGTGAGGCGGTGCCTAGGAACACCGGGGAGCTGTTTTTT
TRBJ1-2 - TRBV6-2/TRBV6-3 - CASSYNPRDFYGYTF TGTGCCAGCAGTTACAATCCGAGGGATTTCTATGGCTACACCTTC
TRBJ2-7 - TRBV5-6 TRBD2 CASSMSSGTHEQYF TGTGCCAGCAGCATGTCTAGCGGGACCCACGAGCAGTACTTC
TRBJ2-1 - TRBV7-8 - CAIQTEQFF TGTGCCATTCAGACAGAGCAGTTCTTC
TRBJ2-2 many TRBV5-1 TRBD2 CASSLTQLAENTGELFF TGCGCCAGCAGCCTGACTCAGCTAGCGGAGAACACCGGGGAGCTGTTTTTT
TRBJ2-6 many TRBV29-1 - CSVNYDPSGANVLTF TGCAGCGTTAACTATGACCCGTCTGGGGCCAACGTCCTGACTTTC
TRBJ2-7 few TRBV5-6 TRBD1 CASSWGTAAYEQYF TGTGCCAGCAGTTGGGGGACAGCAGCCTACGAGCAGTACTTC
TRBJ2-2 many TRBV5-1 - CASSLTPPTNTGELFF TGCGCCAGCAGCTTGACACCCCCCACAAACACCGGGGAGCTGTTTTTT